These 31 T cell receptor beta chains were all obtained from the same sample, sequenced in a study of post-analysis software for immune sequencing data. Study-level findings and limits: Several TRBV segments, TRBV5-6, TRBV5-1 and TRBV20-1 among them, were found more frequent in patients than controls.

Carried by the TCR beta cDNA libraries were unique molecular identifiers. TCRdb processed the PCR reads anew with MiXCR; each CDR3 protein has one entry. The sample shows roughly 800,000 distinct CDR3 sequences, roughly 30% of them seen only once. These receptors lack a known antigen. Sample: blood. The source of these receptors is a girl between 10 and 17 years old with multiple sclerosis.

This clonotype was observed a handful of times. The rearrangement joins TRBV21-1 to TRBJ2-7; TRBD1 was called by the table and not checked on the DNA. TRBV21-1 is termed a pseudogene. This CDR3 contains 15 residues. CDR3 loop: CASSADRDGSYEQYF. As DNA, the CDR3 is TGTGCCAGCAGCGCCGACCGGGACGGATCCTACGAGCAGTACTTC.

The CDR3 is CASSSTYSTDTQYF. The CDR3, as DNA: TGTGCCAGCAGCTCCACTTATAGCACAGATACGCAGTATTTT. This rearrangement joins TRBV7-2 to TRBJ2-3, with D hard to call. This CDR3 is 14 amino acids long. Germline values: CDR1 SGHTA, CDR2 FQGNSA. The germline V and J ends were trimmed by 4 bases and 0 bases, with 8 bases remaining between them.

V gene TRBV7-2 combines with J gene TRBJ1-6; the match to TRBD1 covers 9 bases. The V and J ends lost 5 bases and 9 bases, in that order; junction bases with no gene match: 8. CDR1 and CDR2 from the germline V gene are SGHTA and FQGNSA. The CDR3 runs to 15 residues. CDR3 protein: CASSQDRGWGSPLHF. In DNA, the CDR3 is TGTGCCAGCAGCCAGGACAGGGGATGGGGTTCACCCCTCCACTTT. The variable domain in full, with the rest retrieved from reference TRBV7-2 and TRBJ1-6, is GAGVSQSPSNKVTEKGKDVELRCDPISGHTALYWYRQSLGQGLEFLIYFQGNSAPDKSGLPSDRFSAERTGGSVSTLTIQRTQQEDSAVYLCASSQDRGWGSPLHFGNGTRLTVT.

This chain uses TRBV10-2 with TRBJ2-7, with 9 bases lining up with TRBD1. The trim removed 1 base at V and 2 bases at J, leaving 3 bases unmatched. The germline V gene has CDR1 WSHSY and CDR2 SAAADI. The CDR3 loop spans 15 amino acids. CDR3 in DNA: TGCGCCAGCAGTGAGTTGGGACAGGGTGCCTACGAGCAGTACTTC. It codes for CASSELGQGAYEQYF.

V is TRBV20-1 and J is TRBJ2-7, with 12 bases that match TRBD2. The J call could be wrong; TRBJ2-5 is a better fit for the DNA end. Per the germline V gene, CDR1 is DFQATT and CDR2 is SNEGSKA (reference sequence). The CDR3 runs 15 residues. The CDR3 region has the DNA TGCAGTGCTCCCCGGACTAGCGGGGCCAGTAGGACCCAGTACTTC. This translates into CSAPRTSGASRTQYF.

This clonotype came up a few times. J is TRBJ2-3 and V is TRBV20-1; no reliable D call. CDR1 is DFQATT, CDR2 SNEGSKA, per germline (reference sequence). Between the trimmed V and J ends, which lost 3 bases and 1 base, there was a span of 11 bases. The CDR3 extends over 14 amino acids. The CDR3 region is CSASIIVGTDTQYF. In DNA form, the CDR3 reads TGCAGTGCTAGTATAATCGTGGGCACAGATACGCAGTATTTT.

This chain connects TRBV18 to TRBJ2-3; D is undetermined. From germline, CDR1 is KGHSH and CDR2 LQKENI. Trimming cost V 0 bases and J 2 bases, with 9 bases left between them. CDR3 length: 15 amino acids. DNA for the CDR3: TGTGCCAGCTCACCACCGAACAGCAACACAGATACGCAGTATTTT. This translates into CASSPPNSNTDTQYF.

V gene TRBV25-1 combines with J gene TRBJ1-4; 11 bases fit TRBD1. The CDR3 totals 14 residues. Germline values: CDR1 MGHDK, CDR2 SYGVNS. The ends lost 3 bases at V and 13 bases at J; junction bases unmatched: 7. The CDR3 coding sequence is TGTGCCAGCAGTGAGGGGACAGGGGGGCGCTCACTGTTTTTT. It specifies CASSEGTGGRSLFF.

The genes are TRBV3-1 and TRBJ2-2; D tentatively reads TRBD1 or TRBD2 (5 bases each). The CDR3 spans 13 residues. Trimming pared 4 bases from V and 9 bases from J, leaving 12 bases between. CDR1 LGHDT and CDR2 YNNKEL come from the germline V gene (reference sequence). CDR3 bases: TGTGCCAGCAGCCGGGACGGAGAGAGGGAGCTGTTTTTT. Its protein is CASSRDGERELFF.

The chain couples TRBV6-6 to TRBJ2-7, with 13 bases lining up with TRBD2. The CDR3 loop spans 17 amino acids. Germline V gives CDR1 MNHNY, CDR2 SVGAGI (reference sequence). Unmatched junction bases numbered 4, after V lost 0 bases and J lost 2 bases. In nucleotides, the CDR3 is TGTGCCAGCAGTTACTCGGGACTAGCGGGAACCGCCTACGAGCAGTACTTC. Its translation: CASSYSGLAGTAYEQYF.

The chain combines TRBV7-2 with TRBJ2-6; 11 bases agree with TRBD1. Per germline, CDR1 SGHTA and CDR2 FQGNSA. V was pared by 2 bases and J by 0 bases, with 3 bases of the junction left unmatched. The CDR3 has 18 residues. DNA of the CDR3: TGTGCCAGCAGCTTATTTGGGACAGGGGGCTCTGGGGCCAACGTCCTGACTTTC. Translation: CASSLFGTGGSGANVLTF.

This clonotype showed up just a few times. The chain is built from TRBV10-3 and TRBJ2-5, with 7 bases aligning to TRBD2. The germline V gene encodes CDR1 ENHRY and CDR2 SYGVKD. This CDR3 contains 13 residues. The junction had 3 bases not matched to a gene; V was cut back by 6 bases and J by 2 bases. The CDR3 nucleotides read TGTGCCATCAGACAGCGGGATCAAGAGACCCAGTACTTC. As protein: CAIRQRDQETQYF.

The sample holds a few counts of this clonotype. This chain connects TRBV20-1 to TRBJ1-5, with D tentatively TRBD1 (5 bases). The CDR3 length is 16 residues. Germline V CDR1 and CDR2: DFQATT, SNEGSKA (reference sequence). V was cut by 2 bases and J by 4 bases, with 18 bases left in between. In DNA form, the CDR3 reads TGCAGTGCTAGAAATGCGGGCAGGGTTCGGAATCAGCCCCAGCATTTT. Translated, it gives CSARNAGRVRNQPQHF.

This clonotype turned up a few times. This rearrangement joins TRBV29-1 to TRBJ2-3, with TRBD2 matching 11 bases. The ends lost 6 bases at V and 4 bases at J; junction bases unmatched: 12. CDR1 and CDR2 (germline): SQVTM, ANQGSEA. This CDR3 has 16 amino acids. CDR3 sequence (DNA): TGCAGCGTCCACCGCCCGACTAGCGGGATCTCAGATACGCAGTATTTT. It codes for CSVHRPTSGISDTQYF.

This clonotype has only one observation. As DNA, the CDR3 is TGTGCCAGCAGTTCCTCCGGGACAGGGGACTACGAGCAGTACTTC. Amino acids: CASSSSGTGDYEQYF. This sequence joins TRBV28 and TRBJ2-5; 10 nucleotides line up with TRBD1. The assigned J gene may be wrong: the sequence end matches TRBJ2-7 better. Germline V gene lookup returns CDR1 MDHEN and CDR2 SYDVKM. The CDR3 spans 15 residues.

The gene calls are TRBV27 and TRBJ2-1; no clear D. V was pared by 0 bases and J by 6 bases, with 9 bases between. Germline CDR1 and CDR2: MNHEY and SMNVEV (reference sequence). The length of the CDR3 is 14 residues. CDR3 loop: CASSLSSHSNEQFF. DNA for the CDR3: TGTGCCAGCAGTTTATCGTCCCATTCCAATGAGCAGTTCTTC.

The V and J genes are TRBV5-1 and TRBJ2-5; 7 bases map to TRBD2. Trimming took 1 base from V and 4 from J; bases not matched to a gene: 13. CDR3 length equals 17 residues. The germline V gene encodes CDR1 SGHRS and CDR2 YFSETQ. The chain's CDR3 is CASSLNGGAGEGETQYF. The CDR3 DNA reads as TGCGCCAGCAGCTTGAACGGCGGGGCCGGGGAGGGAGAGACCCAGTACTTC.

This clonotype appeared a few times. The V and J genes are TRBV5-1 and TRBJ1-1; TRBD1 agrees at 9 bases. Germline values: CDR1 SGHRS, CDR2 YFSETQ. The CDR3 extends over 14 amino acids. The V gene end was trimmed by 1 base and the J gene end by 5 bases; junction bases not matched to a gene: 3. The CDR3 nucleotides read TGCGCCAGCAGCTTGCCCGGACAGGGGACTGAAGCTTTCTTT. Translated, it gives CASSLPGQGTEAFF. Supplemented by reference TRBV5-1 and TRBJ1-1, the full variable domain reads KAGVTQTPRYLIKTRGQQVTLSCSPISGHRSVSWYQQTPGQGLQFLFEYFSETQRNKGNFPGRFSGRQFSNSRSEMNVSTLELGDSALYLCASSLPGQGTEAFFGQGTRLTVV.

The table lists this clonotype with a few counts. The CDR3 loop is CSVEAALSYNEQFF. CDR3 DNA: TGCAGCGTTGAAGCAGCTCTATCCTACAATGAGCAGTTCTTC. This chain links TRBV29-1 with TRBJ2-1; D is undetermined. Trimming shortened V by 1 base and J by 1 base, and 8 bases separated the two germline ends. This CDR3 is built from 14 residues. Germline CDR1 is SQVTM and CDR2 is ANQGSEA.

The chain links TRBV5-1 to TRBJ2-1; 13 nucleotides line up with TRBD2. Germline V lookup: CDR1 SGHRS, CDR2 YFSETQ. V dropped 3 bases and J dropped 6; count of bases not matched to a gene: 12. The CDR3 extends over 18 amino acids. CDR3 DNA sequence: TGCGCCAGCAGCTACAACTTACTAGCGGGAGGGCCCGGCAATGAGCAGTTCTTC. The encoded protein is CASSYNLLAGGPGNEQFF.

This clonotype was picked up a small number of times. The CDR3 nucleotides read TGCAGTGCGGGAGGGGGCGCCTATGGCTACACCTTC. It codes for CSAGGGAYGYTF. This sequence joins TRBV20-1 and TRBJ1-2, with 7 bases that match TRBD1. Germline trimming cut 6 bases from V and 4 bases from J; bases unmatched to any gene: 5. CDR3 size: 12 residues. CDR1 and CDR2 (germline): DFQATT, SNEGSKA (reference sequence).

The CDR3 reads CASSLKTSGSYEQFF. The CDR3 DNA reads as TGCGCCAGCAGCTTAAAGACTAGCGGGAGCTATGAGCAGTTCTTC. The chain recombines TRBV5-1 with TRBJ2-1; 12 bases match TRBD2. The germline V gene has CDR1 SGHRS and CDR2 YFSETQ. The CDR3 extends over 15 amino acids. With 2 bases clipped from V and 8 bases from J, the junction kept 5 bases outside the gene matches. Full variable domain (rest looked up from reference TRBV5-1 and TRBJ2-1): KAGVTQTPRYLIKTRGQQVTLSCSPISGHRSVSWYQQTPGQGLQFLFEYFSETQRNKGNFPGRFSGRQFSNSRSEMNVSTLELGDSALYLCASSLKTSGSYEQFFGPGTRLTVL.

The chain combines TRBV7-2 with TRBJ1-2, with unresolved D. The length of the CDR3 is 14 residues. Looked up from germline, CDR1 is SGHTA and CDR2 is FQGNSA. V was trimmed by 5 bases and J by 2 bases, leaving 12 bases between them. The CDR3 DNA reads TGTGCCAGCAGCCCAAGGTCGAGAAACTATGGCTACACCTTC. Translated: CASSPRSRNYGYTF.

J is TRBJ2-3 and V is TRBV29-1; 7 bases map to TRBD2. V lost 4 bases and J lost 4; bases outside the gene matches: 11. The CDR3 contains 15 residues. Germline CDR1 is SQVTM and CDR2 is ANQGSEA. The CDR3: CSVVPLAAVPDTQYF. In nucleotides, the CDR3 is TGCAGCGTTGTCCCTCTAGCGGCGGTGCCAGATACGCAGTATTTT.

The V call is TRBV6-5, the J call TRBJ1-2; 9 bases fit TRBD1. Germline lookup yields CDR1 MNHEY and CDR2 SVGAGI. After removal of 4 bases from V and 0 bases from J, the junction contained 6 bases not matched to a gene. The CDR3 has 16 amino acids. The CDR3: CASSSLGTGTNYGYTF. In DNA, the CDR3 is TGTGCCAGCAGTTCCCTGGGGACAGGGACTAACTATGGCTACACCTTC.

The sample holds a few counts of this clonotype. This rearrangement joins TRBV3-1 to TRBJ1-1; D is ambiguous. The CDR3 is made up of 14 amino acids. V dropped 1 base and J dropped 1 base, with 7 bases sitting between them. In germline, CDR1 is LGHDT, CDR2 YNNKEL (reference sequence). This CDR3 is CASSQVTGNTEAFF. CDR3 sequence (DNA): TGTGCCAGCAGCCAAGTAACGGGGAACACTGAAGCTTTCTTT.

This rearrangement joins TRBV28 to TRBJ2-7; a weak D match, TRBD2 (6 bases). The V end was cut by 1 base, the J end by 3 bases, with 13 bases between. The CDR3 totals 15 residues. In germline, CDR1 is MDHEN, CDR2 SYDVKM. The CDR3 nucleotides are TGTGCCAGCAGTTTATTTGGGACTGACAACTACGAGCAGTACTTC. Translation: CASSLFGTDNYEQYF.

This clonotype was picked up a small number of times. V and J are TRBV20-1 and TRBJ2-7, with 8 bases that match TRBD2. J gave up 7 bases and V 6 bases, and 11 bases lay outside the gene matches. Per germline, CDR1 DFQATT and CDR2 SNEGSKA (reference sequence). The CDR3 is 13 amino acids. The CDR3 DNA is TGCAGTGCCGGGCTAGCGGGCATTAAGGAGCAGTACTTC. Its protein is CSAGLAGIKEQYF.

This chain links TRBV5-6 with TRBJ2-1, with D uncertain. V gave up 2 bases and J gave up 13 bases, with 10 bases separating them. Germline CDR1 reads SGHDT; CDR2 reads YYEEEE. The CDR3 consists of 11 residues. Written as DNA, the CDR3 is TGTGCCAGCAGCTTCGTATCATATCAGTTCTTC. Protein: CASSFVSYQFF.

This clonotype was seen a few times. This chain joins TRBV3-1 and TRBJ2-5, with 8 nucleotides matching TRBD2. CDR3 length: 14 amino acids. The junction had 5 bases not matched to a gene; V was cut back by 3 bases and J by 5 bases. The V gene's germline CDR1 is LGHDT and CDR2 YNNKEL (reference sequence). The CDR3 loop is CASSQRRGGETQYF. The CDR3, as DNA: TGTGCCAGCAGCCAGCGCCGCGGGGGGGAGACCCAGTACTTC.

For this clonotype: A junction boundary mismatches the germline segment, possibly from a read error. J is TRBJ2-6 and V is TRBV4-3, with D perhaps TRBD2 (6 bases). The CDR3 consists of 14 residues. From germline, CDR1 is LGHNA and CDR2 YSLEER. CDR3 DNA: TGTGCCAGCAGTTGGGGGGCTGGGGCCAACGTCCTGACTTTC. As protein: CASSWGAGANVLTF.